Described below is a single T cell receptor beta chain sequence and its context. The specificity of this receptor is unknown. Per-base qualities were not stored, and no clone one base away is much larger. The library was built by means of the immunoSEQ multiplex PCR assay. For the multiplex PCR, a mixture combining 60 forward primers for TCR Vbeta segments and 13 reverse primers for TCR Jbeta segments was used. Amplification of the CDR3 region of rearranged TCR beta genes was performed with a multiplex PCR assay on genomic DNA. The Illumina HiSeq System was used to sequence the amplified TCR beta libraries as 87-base-pair reads. For the original study's pipeline: In a later analysis, tens of millions of unique TCR beta chains were counted across the approximately 640 repertoires, and roughly 10 million of these chains were shared by at least two donors. Raw reads were error-corrected and collapsed into unique sequences by a nearest-neighbor algorithm in which closely related sequences were merged to remove PCR and sequencing errors. To assign V, D and J gene segments, CDR3 sequences were aligned to IMGT reference sequences. Each retained sequence needed at least a six-nucleotide match to both a V gene segment and a J gene segment. Rearrangements were called productive when the CDR3 lacked stop codons and stayed in frame with V and J; all others were non-productive. Following IMGT convention, CDR3 was defined as the stretch from the second conserved V-encoded cysteine up to the conserved J-encoded phenylalanine. The earlier analysis of about 500 of the donors excluded sequences that lacked an unambiguous match to a single V gene segment. An earlier analysis of almost 600 of the donors classified V segments as functional when productive rearrangements were above 56.7% and as segregating when the standard deviation between donors was above 5%. A statistical classification framework was built to diagnose cytomegalovirus status from the catalog of TCR beta chain sequences. In a later analysis, V and J genes were assigned by comparing TCR nucleotide sequences against IMGT/GENE-DB human TR gene sequences. The TCRdist pipeline was used in a later analysis to assign CDR3 sequences and most-parsimonious VDJ recombination scenarios. In a later analysis, each TCR beta chain was defined by its CDR3 amino acid sequence together with its V-gene family, and reads without a unique V-gene family were excluded. In a later analysis, 450 to 600 highly shared, low-generation-probability nucleotide sequences were removed to address suspected cross-contamination and a sequencing artifact. In a later analysis, a clonal expansion index for each public chain was calculated from normalized within-repertoire ranks of inferred template counts. Generation probabilities in a later analysis came from a VDJ recombination model fitted to out-of-frame rearrangements, and those results were checked against IGoR. Hypergeometric tests were used in a later analysis to score TCR-TCR, TCR-HLA and TCR-CMV co-occurrence, with a repertoire-size bias correction applied to the TCR pairs. In a later analysis, false discovery rates were estimated by permuting HLA or CMV assignments 20 times. In a later analysis, co-occurring TCRs were grouped using DBSCAN, with TCRdist sequence similarity added in when clustering inside HLA-allele-positive subsets. For co-occurrence clustering, repertoires with fewer than 30,000 or more than 120,000 public chains were excluded, along with roughly 5 repertoires with anomalous nucleotide sharing. The table comes from immuneACCESS by way of TCRdb, which keeps in-frame sequences with V and J called. Part of the clones is missing from these tables; in studies checked, under half for an unresolved V gene and the rest for unknown reasons. The DNA gave D and trimming, while V, J and clone size come from that table. Here the sample has approximately 110,000 clones; around 70% occur a single time. The ten largest clones add up to 4.1% of the sample.

The entry originates in a study of cytomegalovirus exposure and HLA in healthy donors listed by TCRdb under 2017. About the investigation overall: An earlier analysis of approximately 590 of the donors reported roughly 270 Gb of sequence data and some 100 million unique TCR beta sequences from about 179 million T cells. Approximately 310 gigabases of sequencing data and tens of millions of unique TCR sequences were included in an early release covering 500 to 750 HLA-typed donors. Of the 300 to 400 genotyped donors, approximately 82% fell in the genetic ancestry cluster associated with self-reported Caucasian donors. The aim of the study was to test whether cataloging public T cell receptors could identify signatures of past pathogen exposure. The T cell repertoires of roughly 660 subjects were profiled by immunosequencing and related to cytomegalovirus serostatus. Besides the first cohort of 500 to 700 subjects, a separate validation cohort made up of some 110 different subjects was used. The study combined high-throughput TCR immunosequencing, statistical association of individual TCRs with disease status, and machine learning to predict cytomegalovirus infection status. In a later analysis, previously published TCR beta repertoires from 500 to 750 donors were re-analyzed and high-resolution HLA genotyping was added so that TCR occurrence patterns could be studied. The later analysis used no new phenotypic data to find candidate immune exposures, relying instead on TCR beta sequences and their occurrence across donors. In an earlier analysis of several hundred of the donors, high-throughput TCR beta sequencing was used to judge whether each TCR beta V gene segment behaved as functional or pseudogenic. Alongside the repertoire data, information on donor age, sex, ethnicity and CMV serostatus was compiled. Genome-wide SNP genotypes for about 65% of the 666 donors were used in a later genetic analysis, which treated that subset as a discovery cohort. Every discovery cohort repertoire had been produced on one sequencing platform. Both class I and class II loci were covered by HLA typing, at four-digit resolution. The number of donors typed differed by locus, with roughly 620-630 for A, B, C, DRB1 and DQB1, 522 for DQA1, about 610 for DPA1, and about 450 for DPB1. A few DR-DQ haplotypes were treated as single units for association and clustering because of strong linkage in the cohort. Across approximately 420 genotyped donors of the cohort, an average of 235,054 unique TCR beta nucleotide sequences per donor were sequenced, and approximately 19% of those sequences were non-productive.

The study at large found these results: Because counts were too low, approximately 18 rarely observed V segments, including chromosome 9 orphons, were excluded from the earlier analysis of a few hundred of the donors. Correlated functional status among segregating V segments might reflect linkage disequilibrium, but an unknown experimental factor could not be ruled out. A later analysis associated about 16,000 TCR beta sequences with specific HLA alleles at a false discovery rate of 0.05. In an earlier analysis of approximately 590 of the donors, most TCR beta V segments appeared in productive rearrangements about 87% or about 30% of the time, broadly matching IMGT annotations. This cohort had only TCR beta chains sequenced, and the lack of alpha or paired-chain data limited which features could be detected. In a later genetic analysis, a missense DCLRE1C variant was associated with V-gene and J-gene trimming of TCR beta chains, and the association was replicated in an independent cohort. A later analysis reported that several top co-occurrence clusters appeared linked to parvovirus B19, influenza, CMV and Epstein-Barr virus. Because HLA typing was unavailable for some donors at each locus, only the typed subset was used in association tests. A further reported finding was that TCR beta sequences accurately predicted the HLA-A and HLA-B alleles for most subjects in the first cohort. When HLA alleles, especially DR and DQ, strongly co-occurred, TCR associations were difficult to assign to individual alleles. In a later analysis, HLA-associated TCR beta chains were found to be more clonally expanded and to have lower generation probabilities than equally common non-associated chains. A few of the identified cytomegalovirus-associated TCR beta chains were confirmed in vitro to be specific for cytomegalovirus antigens. A group of highly shared sequence variants was considered likely to be a technical artifact of the sequencing pipeline. Some IMGT-functional V segments, including TRBV6-2 and TRBV6-3, could not be distinguished by the 87-base-pair reads and were therefore excluded. While some public TCRs were present in many individuals, most TCR sequences turned up only very rarely across donors. A later analysis found that TCR association rates varied across HLA loci, with DRB1 alleles showing the most associated TCRs and HLA-C alleles the fewest. In a later genetic analysis, fewer N-insertions in productive TCRs were reported among donors in an Asian-associated ancestry cluster than the approximately 710-donor mean. The presence/absence analyses assumed that sequencing depth was roughly uniform across donors, and that assumption may not be true. According to a later analysis, most CMV-associated TCR beta chains appeared to be HLA-restricted, and the HLA associations seemed to be driven largely by CMV exposure. Immune exposure information for the cohort was limited to CMV serostatus. It was suggested by the authors that the approach could potentially be generalized to other disease states and immunological phenotypes. In both the original and validation cohorts, the classifier was reported to diagnose cytomegalovirus status with high specificity and sensitivity. A total of 150 to 200 TCR beta chains were listed by the study as associated with cytomegalovirus.

The cohort was made up of about 670 healthy bone marrow donors. At the time of sampling, all cohort members were nominally healthy, though unrecorded immune exposures were likely present. The donor tested CMV seronegative and was one of the 352 seronegative cohort members. Every donor gave a peripheral blood sample, and the peripheral blood mononuclear cells from that sample were used for TCR beta sequencing. The Qiagen DNeasy Blood Extraction Kit was used to extract genomic DNA from the blood cell samples. There are 19 amino acids in the CDR3, from cysteine to phenylalanine inclusive. Just the 57-base CDR3 DNA is kept, in frame starting at base 1. The germline V gene sets CDR1 to SGHAT and CDR2 to FQNNGV. V loses 6 bases of germline sequence and J loses 2 bases, and the interval between the two ends is 23 bases.

This clonotype originated in a woman aged 40 to 50 in good health and CMV-seronegative. Source material: PBMCs. The V and J segments used are TRBV11-2 and TRBJ2-6, with the D gene too uncertain to name. CDR3 sequence: CASRSPRGFLATGANVLTF. The DNA sequence is TGTGCCAGCAGGAGCCCTCGCGGATTCCTCGCCACTGGGGCCAACGTCCTGACTTTC.